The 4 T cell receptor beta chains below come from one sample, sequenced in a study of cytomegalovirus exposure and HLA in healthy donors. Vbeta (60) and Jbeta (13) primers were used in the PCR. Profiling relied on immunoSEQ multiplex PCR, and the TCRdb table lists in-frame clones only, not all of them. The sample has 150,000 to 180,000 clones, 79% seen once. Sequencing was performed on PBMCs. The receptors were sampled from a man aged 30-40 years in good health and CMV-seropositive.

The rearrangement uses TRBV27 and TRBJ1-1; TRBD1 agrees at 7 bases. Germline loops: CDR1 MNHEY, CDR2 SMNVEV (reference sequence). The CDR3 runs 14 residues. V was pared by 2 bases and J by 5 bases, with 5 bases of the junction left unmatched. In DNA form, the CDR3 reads TGTGCCAGCAGTTTAAGACAGGGCGAAACTGAAGCTTTCTTT. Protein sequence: CASSLRQGETEAFF.

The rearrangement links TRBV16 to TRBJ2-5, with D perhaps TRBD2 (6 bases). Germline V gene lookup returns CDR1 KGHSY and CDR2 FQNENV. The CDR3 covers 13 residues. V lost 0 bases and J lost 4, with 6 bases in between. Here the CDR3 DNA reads TGTGCCAGCAGCCAATCGGGAGGAGAGACCCAGTACTTC. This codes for CASSQSGGETQYF.

The CDR3 protein is CASSLVQEPNYGYTF. In nucleotides, the CDR3 is TGTGCCAGCAGCTTGGTTCAGGAACCTAACTATGGCTACACCTTC. The chain carries TRBV5-4 and TRBJ1-2; D unclear. The germline gives CDR1 SGHNT, CDR2 YYREEE (reference sequence). Trimming left V 0 bases short and J 0 bases short, with 9 bases between. This CDR3 is 15 amino acids long.

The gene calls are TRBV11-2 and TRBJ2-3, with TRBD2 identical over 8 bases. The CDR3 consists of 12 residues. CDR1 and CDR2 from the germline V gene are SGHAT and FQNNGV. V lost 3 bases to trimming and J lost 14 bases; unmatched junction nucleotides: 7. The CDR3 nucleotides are TGTGCCAGCAGCTTGGCGGGACTAGTCCCGTATTTT. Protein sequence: CASSLAGLVPYF.